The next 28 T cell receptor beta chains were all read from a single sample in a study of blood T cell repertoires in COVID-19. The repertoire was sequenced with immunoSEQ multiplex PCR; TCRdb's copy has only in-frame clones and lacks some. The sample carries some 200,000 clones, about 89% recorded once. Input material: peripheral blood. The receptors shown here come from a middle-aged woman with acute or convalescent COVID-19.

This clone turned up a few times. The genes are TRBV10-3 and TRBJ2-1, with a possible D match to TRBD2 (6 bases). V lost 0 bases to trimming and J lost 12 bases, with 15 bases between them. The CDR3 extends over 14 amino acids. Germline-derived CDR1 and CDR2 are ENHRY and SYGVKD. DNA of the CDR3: TGTGCCATCAGTGAGTCAGGAGGGCTATTCGGGCAGTTCTTC. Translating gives CAISESGGLFGQFF.

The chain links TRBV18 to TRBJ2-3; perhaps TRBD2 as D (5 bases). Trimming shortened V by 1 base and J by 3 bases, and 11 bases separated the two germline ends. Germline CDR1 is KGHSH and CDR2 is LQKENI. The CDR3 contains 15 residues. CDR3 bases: TGTGCCAGCTCACCACTGCTAGCCGGGACAGATACGCAGTATTTT. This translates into CASSPLLAGTDTQYF.

The CDR3 region is CASSYSDGETQYF. The CDR3 DNA reads as TGTGCCAGCAGTTACTCCGACGGGGAGACCCAGTACTTC. V gene TRBV6-6 combines with J gene TRBJ2-5, with no clear D. Germline CDR1 is MNHNY and CDR2 is SVGAGI (reference sequence). The ends were cut back, 0 bases at V and 5 bases at J, with 7 bases in the middle. CDR3 size: 13 residues.

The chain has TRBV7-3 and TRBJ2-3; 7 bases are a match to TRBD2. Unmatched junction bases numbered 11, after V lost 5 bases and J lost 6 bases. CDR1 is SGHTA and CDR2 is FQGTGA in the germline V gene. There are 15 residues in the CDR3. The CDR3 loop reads CASSQPGGRADTQYF. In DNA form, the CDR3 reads TGTGCCAGCAGCCAACCTGGTGGGAGGGCGGATACGCAGTATTTT. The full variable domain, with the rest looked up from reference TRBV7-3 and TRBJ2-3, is GAGVSQTPSNKVTEKGKYVELRCDPISGHTALYWYRQSLGQGPEFLIYFQGTGAADDSGLPNDRFFAVRPEGSVSTLKIQRTERGDSAVYLCASSQPGGRADTQYFGPGTRLTVL.

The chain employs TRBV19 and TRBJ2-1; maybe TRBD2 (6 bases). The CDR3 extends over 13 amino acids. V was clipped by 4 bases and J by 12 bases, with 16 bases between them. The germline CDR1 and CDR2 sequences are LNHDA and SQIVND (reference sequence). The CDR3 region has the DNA TGTGCCAGTAGTACCGGGTCGGGGGATGGGCAGTTCTTC. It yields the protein CASSTGSGDGQFF. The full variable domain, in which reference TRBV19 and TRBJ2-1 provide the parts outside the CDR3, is DGGITQSPKYLFRKEGQNVTLSCEQNLNHDAMYWYRQDPGQGLRLIYYSQIVNDFQKGDIAEGYSVSREKKESFPLTVTSAQKNPTAFYLCASSTGSGDGQFFGPGTRLTVL.

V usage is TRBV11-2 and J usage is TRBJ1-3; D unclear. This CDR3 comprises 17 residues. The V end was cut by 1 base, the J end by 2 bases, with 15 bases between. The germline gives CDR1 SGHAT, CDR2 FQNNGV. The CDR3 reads CASSLGRAAGTGNTIYF. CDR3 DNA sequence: TGTGCCAGCAGCTTAGGTAGAGCTGCGGGGACTGGAAACACCATATATTTT.

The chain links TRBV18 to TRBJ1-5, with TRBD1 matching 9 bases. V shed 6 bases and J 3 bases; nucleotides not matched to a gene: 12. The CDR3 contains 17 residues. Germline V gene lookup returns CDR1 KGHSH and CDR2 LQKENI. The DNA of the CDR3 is TGTGCCAGCTCGTCCCGGGACAGGGCCGGTACCAATCAGCCCCAGCATTTT. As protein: CASSSRDRAGTNQPQHF.

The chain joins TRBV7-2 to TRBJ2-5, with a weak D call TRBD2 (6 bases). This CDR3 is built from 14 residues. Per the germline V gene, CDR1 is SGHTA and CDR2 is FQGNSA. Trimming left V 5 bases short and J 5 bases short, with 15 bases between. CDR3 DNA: TGTGCCAGCAGCGGCGGGACTTGGAAGGAGACCCAGTACTTC. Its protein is CASSGGTWKETQYF.

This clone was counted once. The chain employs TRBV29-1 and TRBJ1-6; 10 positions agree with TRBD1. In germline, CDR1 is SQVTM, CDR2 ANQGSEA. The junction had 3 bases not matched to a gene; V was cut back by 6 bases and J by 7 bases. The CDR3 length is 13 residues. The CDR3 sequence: CSVGDRGNSPLHF. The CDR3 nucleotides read TGCAGCGTGGGGGACAGGGGCAATTCACCCCTCCACTTT.

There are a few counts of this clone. The CDR3 region is CASMRRGYGYTF. The CDR3 bases are TGCGCCAGCATGAGAAGGGGCTATGGCTACACCTTC. The rearrangement links TRBV10-1 to TRBJ1-2, with a tentative D call TRBD1 (5 bases). The ends were cut back, 7 bases at V and 4 bases at J, with 10 bases in the middle. The germline V gene has CDR1 WNHNN and CDR2 SYGVQD (reference sequence). The CDR3 runs to 12 residues.

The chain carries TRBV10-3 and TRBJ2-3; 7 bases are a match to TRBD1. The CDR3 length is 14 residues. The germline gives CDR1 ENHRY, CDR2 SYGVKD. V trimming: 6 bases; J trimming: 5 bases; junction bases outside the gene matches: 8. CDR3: CAIRRDRAGDTQYF. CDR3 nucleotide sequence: TGTGCCATCAGACGCGACAGGGCGGGAGATACGCAGTATTTT.

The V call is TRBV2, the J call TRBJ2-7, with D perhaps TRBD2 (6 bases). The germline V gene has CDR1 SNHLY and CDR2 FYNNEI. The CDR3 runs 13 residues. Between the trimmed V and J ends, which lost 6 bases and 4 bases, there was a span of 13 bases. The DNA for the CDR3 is TGTGCCAGCAGGTTTAGCGGCGGTTACGAGCAGTACGTC. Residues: CASRFSGGYEQYV.

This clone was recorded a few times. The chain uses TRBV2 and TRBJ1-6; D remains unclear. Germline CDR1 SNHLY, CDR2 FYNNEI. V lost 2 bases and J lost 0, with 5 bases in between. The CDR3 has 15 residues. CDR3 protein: CASSERSSYNSPLHF. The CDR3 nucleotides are TGTGCCAGCAGTGAAAGGAGCTCCTATAATTCACCCCTCCACTTT.

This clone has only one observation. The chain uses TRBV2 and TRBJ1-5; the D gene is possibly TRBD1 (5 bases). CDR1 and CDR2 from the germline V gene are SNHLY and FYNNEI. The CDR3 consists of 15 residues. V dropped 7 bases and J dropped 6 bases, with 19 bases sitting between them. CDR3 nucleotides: TGTGCCAGCATAAGAGAACAGGCCGCCGGTCAGCCCCAGCATTTT. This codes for CASIREQAAGQPQHF. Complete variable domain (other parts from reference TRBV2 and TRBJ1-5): EPEVTQTPSHQVTQMGQEVILRCVPISNHLYFYWYRQILGQKVEFLVSFYNNEISEKSEIFDDQFSVERPDGSNFTLKIRSTKLEDSAMYFCASIREQAAGQPQHFGDGTRLSIL.

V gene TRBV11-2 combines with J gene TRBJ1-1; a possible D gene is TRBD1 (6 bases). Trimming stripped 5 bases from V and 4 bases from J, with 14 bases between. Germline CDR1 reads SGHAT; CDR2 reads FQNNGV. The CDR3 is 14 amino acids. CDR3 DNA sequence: TGTGCCAGCAGCGGGCAGGGGTCGAGCACTGAAGCTTTCTTT. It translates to CASSGQGSSTEAFF.

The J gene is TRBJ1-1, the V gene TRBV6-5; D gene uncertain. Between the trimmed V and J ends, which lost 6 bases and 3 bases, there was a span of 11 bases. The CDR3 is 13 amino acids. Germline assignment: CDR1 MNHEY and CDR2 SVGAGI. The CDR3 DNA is TGTGCCAGCAGCAGGTGGTCGGACACTGAAGCTTTCTTT. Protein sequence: CASSRWSDTEAFF.

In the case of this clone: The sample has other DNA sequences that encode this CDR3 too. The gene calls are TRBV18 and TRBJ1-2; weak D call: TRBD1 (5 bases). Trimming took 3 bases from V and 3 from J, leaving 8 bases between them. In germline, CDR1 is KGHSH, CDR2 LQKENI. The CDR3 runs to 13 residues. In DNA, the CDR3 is TGTGCCAGCTCACCGTCGGGGGACTATGGCTACACCTTC. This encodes CASSPSGDYGYTF.

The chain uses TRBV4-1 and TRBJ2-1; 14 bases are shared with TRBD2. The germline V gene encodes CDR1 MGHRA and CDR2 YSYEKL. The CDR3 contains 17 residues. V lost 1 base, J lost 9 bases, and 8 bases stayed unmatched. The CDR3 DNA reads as TGCGCCAGCAGCCAAGTAGGTCCGGGACTAGCGGGGGCTGAGCAGTTCTTC. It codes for CASSQVGPGLAGAEQFF.

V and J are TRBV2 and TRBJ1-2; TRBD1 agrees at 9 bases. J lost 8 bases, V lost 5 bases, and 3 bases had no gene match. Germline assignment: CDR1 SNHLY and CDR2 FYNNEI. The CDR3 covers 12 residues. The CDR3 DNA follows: TGTGCCAGCAGTAGACAGGGGGGAGGCTACACCTTC. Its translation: CASSRQGGGYTF. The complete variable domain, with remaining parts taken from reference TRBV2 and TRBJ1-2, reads EPEVTQTPSHQVTQMGQEVILRCVPISNHLYFYWYRQILGQKVEFLVSFYNNEISEKSEIFDDQFSVERPDGSNFTLKIRSTKLEDSAMYFCASSRQGGGYTFGSGTRLTVV.

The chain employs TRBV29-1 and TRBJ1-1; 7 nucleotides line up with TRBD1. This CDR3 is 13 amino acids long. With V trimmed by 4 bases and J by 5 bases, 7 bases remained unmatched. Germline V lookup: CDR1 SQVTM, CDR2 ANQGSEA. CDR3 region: CSVAGQAGTEAFF. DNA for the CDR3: TGCAGCGTTGCCGGACAGGCGGGAACTGAAGCTTTCTTT.

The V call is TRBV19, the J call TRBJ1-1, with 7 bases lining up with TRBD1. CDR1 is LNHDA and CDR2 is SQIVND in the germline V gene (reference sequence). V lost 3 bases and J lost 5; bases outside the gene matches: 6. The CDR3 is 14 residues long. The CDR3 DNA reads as TGTGCCAGTAGTATGACAGGGCGAGGAACTGAAGCTTTCTTT. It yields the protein CASSMTGRGTEAFF.

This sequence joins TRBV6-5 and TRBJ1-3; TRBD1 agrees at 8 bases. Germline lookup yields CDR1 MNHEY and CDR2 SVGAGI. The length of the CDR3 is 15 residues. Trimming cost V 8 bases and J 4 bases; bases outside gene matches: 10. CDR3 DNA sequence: TGTGCCAGCGGAGACGGGCAGGGGGCCGGAAACACCATATATTTT. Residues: CASGDGQGAGNTIYF.

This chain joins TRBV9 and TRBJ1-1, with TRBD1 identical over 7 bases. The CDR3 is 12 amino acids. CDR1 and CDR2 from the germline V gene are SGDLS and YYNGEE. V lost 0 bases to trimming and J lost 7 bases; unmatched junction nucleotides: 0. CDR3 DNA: TGTGCCAGCAGCGTAGGGACAGGTGAAGCTTTCTTT. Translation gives CASSVGTGEAFF.

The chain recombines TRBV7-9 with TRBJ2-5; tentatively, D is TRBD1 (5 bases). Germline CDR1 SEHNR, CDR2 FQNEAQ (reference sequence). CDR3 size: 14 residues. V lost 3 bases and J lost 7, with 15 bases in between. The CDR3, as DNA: TGTGCCAGCAGCTTGGACCTCGAAAGGGGGACCCAGTACTTC. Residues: CASSLDLERGTQYF. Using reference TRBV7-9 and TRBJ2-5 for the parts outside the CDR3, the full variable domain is DTGVSQNPRHKITKRGQNVTFRCDPISEHNRLYWYRQTLGQGPEFLTYFQNEAQLEKSRLLSDRFSAERPKGSFSTLEIQRTEQGDSAMYLCASSLDLERGTQYFGPGTRLLVL.

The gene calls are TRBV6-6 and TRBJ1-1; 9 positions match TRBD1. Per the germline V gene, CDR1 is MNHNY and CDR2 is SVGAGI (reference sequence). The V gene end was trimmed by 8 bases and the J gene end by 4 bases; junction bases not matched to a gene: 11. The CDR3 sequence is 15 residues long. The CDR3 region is CASRPTGGRGTEAFF. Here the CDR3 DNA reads TGTGCCAGCCGCCCCACAGGGGGCAGAGGCACTGAAGCTTTCTTT.

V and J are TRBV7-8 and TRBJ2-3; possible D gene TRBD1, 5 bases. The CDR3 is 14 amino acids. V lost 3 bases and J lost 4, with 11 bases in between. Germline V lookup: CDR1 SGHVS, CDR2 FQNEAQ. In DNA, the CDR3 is TGTGCCAGCAGCTTCCAGGGTGCGGCAGATACGCAGTATTTT. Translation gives CASSFQGAADTQYF.

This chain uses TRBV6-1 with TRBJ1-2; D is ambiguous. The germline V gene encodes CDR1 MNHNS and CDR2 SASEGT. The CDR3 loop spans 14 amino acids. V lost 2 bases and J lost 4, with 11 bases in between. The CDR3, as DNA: TGTGCCAGCAGTGAATCCGTGTCCCGCTATGGCTACACCTTC. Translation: CASSESVSRYGYTF.

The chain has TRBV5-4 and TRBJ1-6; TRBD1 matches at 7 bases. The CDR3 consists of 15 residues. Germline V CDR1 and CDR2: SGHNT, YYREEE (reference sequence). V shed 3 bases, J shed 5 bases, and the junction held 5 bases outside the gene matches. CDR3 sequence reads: CASSSPGQHNSPLHF. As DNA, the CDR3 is TGTGCCAGCAGCTCCCCGGGACAGCATAATTCACCCCTCCACTTT.